The text below deals with one TCR beta chain. Additional DNA sequences in this sample encode the identical CDR3. Repertoires were generated with immunoSEQ multiplex PCR, while TCRdb's copy carries only in-frame clones and drops some. The table shows approximately 180,000 clones, with 75% to 85% occurring only once. Per the germline V gene, CDR1 is KGHSH and CDR2 is LQKENI. CDR3 length equals 14 residues. Trimming took off 1 base at V and 2 bases at J, with 8 bases between the two ends. Allocation to cohorts depended on clinical history reported by the participants. This record belongs to a study of blood T cell repertoires in COVID-19. About the study: Both acute and convalescent COVID-19 samples were obtained from the United States, Italy and Spain. T cells, B-cell-depleted T cells, or PBMCs supplied cDNA or gDNA.

The gene calls are TRBV18 and TRBJ1-1, with D hard to call. This TCR was sampled from a man aged 45 to 65 who had recovered from COVID-19. The sequenced sample consisted of PBMCs or T cells enriched from blood (not recorded which). CDR3 in DNA: TGTGCCAGCTCACCACGACAACCTAACACTGAAGCTTTCTTT. It yields the protein CASSPRQPNTEAFF.